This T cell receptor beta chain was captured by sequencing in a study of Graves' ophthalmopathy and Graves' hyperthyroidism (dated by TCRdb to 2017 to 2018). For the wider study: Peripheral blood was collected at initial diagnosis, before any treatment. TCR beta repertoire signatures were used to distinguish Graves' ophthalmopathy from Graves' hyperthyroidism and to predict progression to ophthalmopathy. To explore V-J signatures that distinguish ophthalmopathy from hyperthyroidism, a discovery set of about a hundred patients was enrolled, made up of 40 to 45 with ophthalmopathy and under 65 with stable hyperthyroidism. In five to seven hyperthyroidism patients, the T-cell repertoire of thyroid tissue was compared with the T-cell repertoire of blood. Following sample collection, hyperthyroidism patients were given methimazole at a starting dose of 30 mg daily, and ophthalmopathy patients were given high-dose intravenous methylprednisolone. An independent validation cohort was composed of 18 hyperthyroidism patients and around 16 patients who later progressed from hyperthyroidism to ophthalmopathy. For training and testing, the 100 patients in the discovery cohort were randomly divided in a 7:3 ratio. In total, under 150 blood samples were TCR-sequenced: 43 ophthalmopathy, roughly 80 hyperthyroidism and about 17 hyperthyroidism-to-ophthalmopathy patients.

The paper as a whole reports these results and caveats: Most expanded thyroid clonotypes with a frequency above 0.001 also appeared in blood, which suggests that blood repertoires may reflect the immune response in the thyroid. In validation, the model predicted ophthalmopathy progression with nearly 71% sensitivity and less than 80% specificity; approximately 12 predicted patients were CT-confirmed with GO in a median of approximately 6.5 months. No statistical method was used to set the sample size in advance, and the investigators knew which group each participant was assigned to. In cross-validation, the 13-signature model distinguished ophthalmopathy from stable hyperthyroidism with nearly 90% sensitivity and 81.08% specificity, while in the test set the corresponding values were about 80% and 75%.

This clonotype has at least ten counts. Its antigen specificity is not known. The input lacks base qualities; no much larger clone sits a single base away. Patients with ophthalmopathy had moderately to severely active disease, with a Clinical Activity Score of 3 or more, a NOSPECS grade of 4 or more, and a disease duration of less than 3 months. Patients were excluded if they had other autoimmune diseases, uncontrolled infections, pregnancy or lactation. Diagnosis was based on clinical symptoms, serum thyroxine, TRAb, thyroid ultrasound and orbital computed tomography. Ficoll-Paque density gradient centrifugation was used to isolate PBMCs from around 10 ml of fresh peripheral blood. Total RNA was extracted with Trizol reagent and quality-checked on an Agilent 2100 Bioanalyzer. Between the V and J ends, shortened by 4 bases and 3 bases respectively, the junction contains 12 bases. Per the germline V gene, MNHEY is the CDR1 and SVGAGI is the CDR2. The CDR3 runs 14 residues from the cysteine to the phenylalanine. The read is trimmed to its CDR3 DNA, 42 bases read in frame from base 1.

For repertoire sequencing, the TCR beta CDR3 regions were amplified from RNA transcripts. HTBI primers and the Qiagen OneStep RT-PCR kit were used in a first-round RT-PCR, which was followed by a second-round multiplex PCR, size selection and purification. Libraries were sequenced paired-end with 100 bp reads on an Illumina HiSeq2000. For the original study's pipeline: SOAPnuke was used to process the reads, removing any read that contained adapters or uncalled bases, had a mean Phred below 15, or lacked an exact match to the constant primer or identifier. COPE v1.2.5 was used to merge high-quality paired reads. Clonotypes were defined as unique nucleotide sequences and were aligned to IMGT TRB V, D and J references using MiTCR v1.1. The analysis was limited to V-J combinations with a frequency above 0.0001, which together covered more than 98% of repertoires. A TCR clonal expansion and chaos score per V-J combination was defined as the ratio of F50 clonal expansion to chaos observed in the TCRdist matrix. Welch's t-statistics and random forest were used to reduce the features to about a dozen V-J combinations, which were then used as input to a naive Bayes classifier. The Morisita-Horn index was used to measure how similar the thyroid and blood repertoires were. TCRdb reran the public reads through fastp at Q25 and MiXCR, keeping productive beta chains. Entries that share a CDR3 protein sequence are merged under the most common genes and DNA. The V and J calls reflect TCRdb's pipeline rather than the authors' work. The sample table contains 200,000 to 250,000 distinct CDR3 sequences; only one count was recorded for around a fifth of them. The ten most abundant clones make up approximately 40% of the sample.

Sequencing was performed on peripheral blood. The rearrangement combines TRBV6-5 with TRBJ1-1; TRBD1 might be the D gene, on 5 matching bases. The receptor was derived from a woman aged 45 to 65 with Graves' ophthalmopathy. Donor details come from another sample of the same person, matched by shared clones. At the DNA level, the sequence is TGTGCCAGCAGTTCCCGGGGCCGATACACTGAAGCTTTCTTT. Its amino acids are CASSSRGRYTEAFF.